This is a list of T cell receptor beta chains from one sample in a study of blood T cell repertoires in COVID-19. The assay was immunoSEQ multiplex PCR, and TCRdb's table has in-frame clones only and misses some. Of a few hundred thousand clones listed, about 90% are singletons. Sample: peripheral blood. These receptors all stem from a woman in her forties or fifties with acute or convalescent COVID-19. The CDR3 runs from the conserved cysteine through the conserved F or W. Clone size is given for some rows only: seen once, a few or many times, or a class if the clone is expanded.

CDR3aa: CASSISTGSTDTQYF
j_gene: TRBJ2-3
abundance: NA
v_gene: TRBV19

CDR3aa: CASTRQRGPTDTQYF
j_gene: TRBJ2-3
abundance: NA
v_gene: TRBV5-1

CDR3aa: CASSKRRTGGNTIYF
j_gene: TRBJ1-3
abundance: NA
v_gene: TRBV21-1

CDR3aa: CASSLEQTESSPLHF
j_gene: TRBJ1-6
abundance: NA
v_gene: TRBV11-1

CDR3aa: CASSLLAGTDTQYF
j_gene: TRBJ2-3
abundance: NA
v_gene: TRBV5-5

CDR3aa: CASSFIRQGAFGYTF
j_gene: TRBJ1-2
abundance: NA
v_gene: TRBV7-2

CDR3aa: CASSTLNTEAFF
j_gene: TRBJ1-1
abundance: NA
v_gene: TRBV19

CDR3aa: CSAMTGAETQYF
j_gene: TRBJ2-5
abundance: NA
v_gene: TRBV29-1

CDR3aa: CASTLGFTDTQYF
j_gene: TRBJ2-3
abundance: once
v_gene: TRBV11-2

CDR3aa: CASSLQAGVGHTQYF
j_gene: TRBJ2-3
abundance: NA
v_gene: TRBV27

CDR3aa: CASSVSRDRLNYGYTF
j_gene: TRBJ1-2
abundance: NA
v_gene: TRBV9

CDR3aa: CAISEGLLAGGNYNEQFF
j_gene: NA
abundance: NA
v_gene: TRBV10-3

CDR3aa: CASSLWGGGSGISYNEQFF
j_gene: TRBJ2-1
abundance: once
v_gene: TRBV7-9

CDR3aa: CASRVHGYEQYF
j_gene: TRBJ2-7
abundance: NA
v_gene: TRBV6-5

CDR3aa: CASSLESYRGNTEAFF
j_gene: TRBJ1-1
abundance: NA
v_gene: TRBV5-1

CDR3aa: CASSLVGSGRYEQFF
j_gene: TRBJ2-1
abundance: NA
v_gene: TRBV5-4

CDR3aa: CSASSASSYEQYF
j_gene: TRBJ2-7
abundance: few
v_gene: TRBV20-1

CDR3aa: CASSLEPGLAGGGTGELFF
j_gene: TRBJ2-2
abundance: NA
v_gene: TRBV5-1

CDR3aa: CATSRGTGRYEQYF
j_gene: TRBJ2-7
abundance: few
v_gene: TRBV15

CDR3aa: CASSAGTAREKLFF
j_gene: TRBJ1-4
abundance: NA
v_gene: TRBV6-1

CDR3aa: CASSLPQKREHYNEQFF
j_gene: TRBJ2-1
abundance: NA
v_gene: TRBV7-8

CDR3aa: CASSQEVRRDYGYTF
j_gene: TRBJ1-2
abundance: NA
v_gene: TRBV4-2

CDR3aa: CAISDPGYNTEAFF
j_gene: TRBJ1-1
abundance: NA
v_gene: TRBV10-3

CDR3aa: CASSLSRGGYEQYF
j_gene: TRBJ2-7
abundance: NA
v_gene: TRBV7-2

CDR3aa: CASSFISVASYEQYF
j_gene: TRBJ2-7
abundance: NA
v_gene: TRBV5-1

CDR3aa: CASSLGPNTEAFF
j_gene: TRBJ1-1
abundance: NA
v_gene: TRBV12-3/TRBV12-4

CDR3aa: CASSLDLGGEQYF
j_gene: TRBJ2-7
abundance: NA
v_gene: TRBV11-3

CDR3aa: CASSQDGAGRPNYGYTF
j_gene: TRBJ1-2
abundance: NA
v_gene: TRBV4-1

CDR3aa: CASSLPGGTGLFF
j_gene: TRBJ1-4
abundance: NA
v_gene: TRBV28

CDR3aa: CASSYSGDSSYEQYF
j_gene: TRBJ2-7
abundance: few
v_gene: TRBV11-2

CDR3aa: CASSLWGAYRPLHF
j_gene: TRBJ1-6
abundance: NA
v_gene: TRBV5-8

CDR3aa: CASSPTSGGSYNEQFF
j_gene: TRBJ2-1
abundance: NA
v_gene: TRBV7-9

CDR3aa: CASSYLAGDSNQPQHF
j_gene: TRBJ1-5
abundance: NA
v_gene: TRBV28

CDR3aa: CASSYSGRALFF
j_gene: TRBJ2-2
abundance: NA
v_gene: TRBV6-2/TRBV6-3

CDR3aa: CASSSGQGSTDTQYF
j_gene: TRBJ2-3
abundance: NA
v_gene: TRBV7-8

CDR3aa: CASSQNILSGRNYEQYF
j_gene: TRBJ2-7
abundance: NA
v_gene: TRBV3-1/TRBV3-2

CDR3aa: CASSPGRGLGAFF
j_gene: TRBJ1-1
abundance: NA
v_gene: TRBV18

CDR3aa: CASRPPTGQGLRGSNQPQHF
j_gene: TRBJ1-5
abundance: NA
v_gene: TRBV19

CDR3aa: CASSLSQNEKLFF
j_gene: TRBJ1-4
abundance: NA
v_gene: TRBV28

CDR3aa: CASTGTRDYNEQFF
j_gene: TRBJ2-1
abundance: NA
v_gene: TRBV11-2

CDR3aa: CASSTYQDRGDEQYF
j_gene: TRBJ2-7
abundance: NA
v_gene: TRBV21-1

CDR3aa: CASSLFFDKLNTEAFF
j_gene: TRBJ1-1
abundance: NA
v_gene: TRBV28

CDR3aa: CASSVVPGSSTGELFF
j_gene: TRBJ2-2
abundance: NA
v_gene: TRBV9

CDR3aa: CASSLVRGGTNTGELFF
j_gene: TRBJ2-2
abundance: NA
v_gene: TRBV5-1

CDR3aa: CATSDPSGGAYNEQFF
j_gene: TRBJ2-1
abundance: once
v_gene: TRBV24-1

CDR3aa: CASSLVGLAGGYF
j_gene: TRBJ2-5
abundance: NA
v_gene: TRBV7-2

CDR3aa: CASSSRLTSGTYEQYF
j_gene: TRBJ2-7
abundance: NA
v_gene: TRBV7-2

CDR3aa: CASSFANTQYF
j_gene: TRBJ2-3
abundance: NA
v_gene: TRBV27

CDR3aa: CASNSNHGGYGYTF
j_gene: TRBJ1-2
abundance: NA
v_gene: TRBV7-2

CDR3aa: CASSPGHYEQYF
j_gene: TRBJ2-7
abundance: few
v_gene: TRBV7-8

CDR3aa: CASSLGGSSGNTIYF
j_gene: TRBJ1-3
abundance: NA
v_gene: TRBV27

CDR3aa: CASSSEGQGIEQYF
j_gene: TRBJ2-7
abundance: NA
v_gene: TRBV5-1

CDR3aa: CAWNPTANEKLFF
j_gene: TRBJ1-4
abundance: once
v_gene: TRBV30

CDR3aa: CSASSGTVYEQYF
j_gene: TRBJ2-7
abundance: once
v_gene: TRBV20-1

CDR3aa: CAITAGTGFYNEQFF
j_gene: TRBJ2-1
abundance: NA
v_gene: TRBV10-3

CDR3aa: CASSLSGELFF
j_gene: TRBJ2-2
abundance: NA
v_gene: TRBV28

CDR3aa: CASSRRLGASGLEWEQFF
j_gene: TRBJ2-1
abundance: NA
v_gene: TRBV6-6